This T cell receptor (beta chain) was recovered during a study of PD-L1 blockade in urothelial cancer. Study overall: Male patients with bladder-origin urothelial cancer numbered twenty-five of 29.

This clone was detected once. TCRdb keeps only in-frame clones here, not all; method: immunoSEQ multiplex PCR. The sample records roughly 130,000 clones, around 85% being singletons. Time point noted: pretreatment peripheral blood. The source material was PBMCs, sampled around atezolizumab (anti-PD-L1) treatment. The source is a man aged 45-60 years with urothelial cancer.

The CDR3 sequence: CASSATGQGPDTQYF. Written as DNA, the CDR3 is TGTGCCAGCAGCGCCACCGGACAGGGGCCAGATACGCAGTATTTT. This chain joins TRBV7-9 and TRBJ2-3, with TRBD1 matching 9 bases. The germline V gene encodes CDR1 SEHNR and CDR2 FQNEAQ (reference sequence). V lost 5 bases and J lost 4; bases outside the gene matches: 7. CDR3 length: 15 residues.